This T cell receptor beta chain was identified in a study of T cell responses to AZD1222 COVID-19 vaccine. Study in general: Pooled samples include second doses given at about 4 or 12 weeks.

About this clone: The antigen remains unidentified.

Measured with immunoSEQ multiplex PCR; TCRdb has only the in-frame clones, and not every one. The data show about 140,000 clones, 91% seen once. Study-wide results and limits: The repertoires were collected only after the peak T cell response. Mostly white British, mostly female donors; authors suggested clonal diversity may be underestimated.

The CDR3 is 20 residues long. Germline CDR1 reads MDHEN; CDR2 reads SYDVKM. The ends were cut back, 2 bases at V and 3 bases at J, with 29 bases in the middle. This sample comprised peripheral blood, obtained on day 0 of AZD1222 vaccination. This rearrangement joins TRBV28 to TRBJ2-7; D perhaps matches TRBD1 (5 bases). The TCR comes from an adult in good health. This CDR3 reads CASSLKGMYRRRNKNYEQYF. DNA for the CDR3: TGTGCCAGCAGTTTAAAGGGGATGTACCGAAGGCGGAATAAGAACTACGAGCAGTACTTC.